The entry below gives a single TCR beta chain sequence along with its context. The data stem from a study of metastatic and nonmetastatic thyroid tumors. Treatment of any kind had been given to no patient before thyroid surgery. CDR3 length: 16 amino acids. CDR1 and CDR2 from the germline V gene are DFQATT and SNEGSKA (reference sequence). Trimming stripped 3 bases from V and 0 bases from J, with 18 bases between. TCRdb re-called the PCR reads through MiXCR. The sample comprises under 30,000 clones, more than 20% of which are singletons, and roughly two fifths rests with the top ten. The source is a female donor with papillary thyroid cancer or a benign thyroid nodule (not recorded which). Some clones in this sample may be carry-over from other donors' samples. The chain carries TRBV20-1 and TRBJ2-7; D gene ambiguous. Sequencing was carried out using blood. The CDR3, as DNA: TGCAGTGCTAGTCGCCCCCCCGGTTGTAGCTCCTACGAGCAGTACTTC. This codes for CSASRPPGCSSYEQYF.